This T cell receptor (beta chain) originates from a study of siplizumab effects on memory and regulatory T cells. Notes on this clone: What it binds is unknown.

Notes on the study in general: Phenotypic classification as naive or memory proved unattainable for roughly 80-96% of proliferating CD4+ or CD8+ clones. Memory cells seemed less diverse than naive T cells, which also seemed major contributors to the alloresponse.

Sequencing of each sample assayed roughly 9.8 x 10^4 TCR templates. Method: immunoSEQ multiplex PCR; TCRdb's copy keeps in-frame clones and lacks some. The table lists more than 85,000 clones, approximately 94% of them singletons, with approximately 0.3% in the top ten. This CDR3 is 15 amino acids long. Germline assignment: CDR1 SGHVS and CDR2 FQNEAQ. With 6 bases clipped from V and 7 bases from J, the junction kept 9 bases outside the gene matches. Sequencing was carried out using CD4+ T cells sorted from blood. The sequence derives from a human donor in good health. The chain links TRBV7-8 to TRBJ2-1; 10 bases align to TRBD2. CDR3 coding DNA: TGTGCCAGCAGTCCCGGGACTAGCGTGGGGAATGAGCAGTTCTTC. This translates into CASSPGTSVGNEQFF. Combining the CDR3 with reference TRBV7-8 and TRBJ2-1 gives the whole variable domain GAGVSQSPRYKVAKRGQDVALRCDPISGHVSLFWYQQALGQGPEFLTYFQNEAQLDKSGLPSDRFFAERPEGSVSTLKIQRTQQEDSAVYLCASSPGTSVGNEQFFGPGTRLTVL.